These 30 T cell receptor beta chains came from one sample sequenced in a study of blood T cell repertoires in COVID-19. Method: immunoSEQ multiplex PCR; TCRdb's copy keeps in-frame clones and lacks some. Of tens of thousands of clones listed, around nine tenths are singletons. The specimen sequenced was peripheral blood. All receptors come from a man in his 70s with acute or convalescent COVID-19.

There are many counts of this clone. CDR3 sequence: CASRLQGAGTGELFF. CDR3 in DNA: TGTGCCAGCAGACTACAGGGGGCCGGCACCGGGGAGCTGTTTTTT. V usage is TRBV6-4 and J usage is TRBJ2-2; TRBD1 agrees at 9 bases. J lost 4 bases, V lost 6 bases, and 6 bases had no gene match. Germline V gene data show CDR1 as MRHNA and CDR2 as SNTAGT. This CDR3 contains 15 residues.

The chain uses TRBV27 and TRBJ1-6; D may be TRBD1 (6 bases). The CDR3 runs to 16 residues. Per the germline V gene, CDR1 is MNHEY and CDR2 is SMNVEV (reference sequence). The V end was cut by 5 bases, the J end by 5 bases, with 16 bases between. CDR3 region: CASSPLHRANNSPLHF. CDR3 DNA sequence: TGTGCCAGCAGTCCTCTCCACAGGGCGAATAATTCACCCCTCCACTTT.

The gene calls are TRBV5-5 and TRBJ1-2, with 9 bases identical to TRBD1. V lost 1 base and J lost 2; bases outside the gene matches: 3. Looked up from germline, CDR1 is SGHKS and CDR2 is YYEKEE (reference sequence). The CDR3 contains 15 residues. In DNA form, the CDR3 reads TGTGCCAGCAGCTTGTCACAGGGGGCCAACTATGGCTACACCTTC. The encoded protein is CASSLSQGANYGYTF.

The rearrangement joins TRBV7-2 to TRBJ2-2, with 9 positions matching TRBD2. The ends lost 2 bases at V and 1 base at J; junction bases unmatched: 5. The CDR3 runs 17 residues. Germline CDR1 reads SGHTA; CDR2 reads FQGNSA. CDR3 in DNA: TGTGCCAGCAGCTTAAGAGCGGGGGGCTTGAACACCGGGGAGCTGTTTTTT. Translated, it gives CASSLRAGGLNTGELFF.

The chain has TRBV11-2 and TRBJ1-3; maybe TRBD1 (5 bases). V lost 5 bases to trimming and J lost 6 bases, with 8 bases between them. There are 12 residues in the CDR3. Per germline, CDR1 SGHAT and CDR2 FQNNGV. CDR3 nucleotides: TGTGCCAGCAGCCTCAGGGAAAACACCATATATTTT. Amino acid sequence: CASSLRENTIYF.

The chain recombines TRBV7-2 with TRBJ1-4; D gene ambiguous. The germline V gene has CDR1 SGHTA and CDR2 FQGNSA. The germline V and J ends were trimmed by 0 bases and 3 bases, with 8 bases remaining between them. The CDR3 consists of 15 residues. In nucleotides, the CDR3 is TGTGCCAGCAGCTTAGCAAGCGGCTCTAATGAAAAACTGTTTTTT. It yields the protein CASSLASGSNEKLFF.

In this sample, this clone turned up once. The chain combines TRBV3-1 (or the pseudogene TRBV3-2) with TRBJ2-5; no clear D gene. The germline V gene has CDR1 LGHDT and CDR2 YNNKEL (reference sequence). The CDR3 is 15 amino acids. V dropped 5 bases and J dropped 4 bases, with 17 bases sitting between them. The CDR3, as DNA: TGTGCCAGCAGCATCCGACCAAAGCGCCCAGAGACCCAGTACTTC. Its protein is CASSIRPKRPETQYF.

V usage is TRBV7-6 and J usage is TRBJ1-4; D might be TRBD1 (5 bases). Germline assignment: CDR1 SGHVS and CDR2 FNYEAQ. Trimming stripped 4 bases from V and 3 bases from J, with 12 bases between. The CDR3 length is 15 residues. As DNA, the CDR3 is TGTGCCAGCAGCTACCCCGGAGGGGCTAATGAAAAACTGTTTTTT. It codes for CASSYPGGANEKLFF.

This chain links TRBV7-2 with TRBJ2-7; D unclear. The CDR3 totals 13 residues. V was cut by 4 bases and J by 0 bases, with 7 bases left in between. Per germline, CDR1 SGHTA and CDR2 FQGNSA. This CDR3 reads CASSSHISYEQYF. The DNA of the CDR3 is TGTGCCAGCAGCTCACACATCTCCTACGAGCAGTACTTC.

The rearrangement joins TRBV7-2 to TRBJ2-2; D may be TRBD1 (5 bases). This CDR3 is built from 19 residues. Germline-derived CDR1 and CDR2 are SGHTA and FQGNSA. Trimming cost V 5 bases and J 4 bases, with 26 bases left between them. The CDR3 is CASSQGARLAVSGTGELFF. The CDR3, as DNA: TGTGCCAGCAGCCAAGGGGCGAGGTTGGCGGTATCGGGCACCGGGGAGCTGTTTTTT.

The table lists this clone with a few counts. The chain uses TRBV7-2 and TRBJ1-2, with 8 nucleotides matching TRBD1. V shed 6 bases, J shed 3 bases, and the junction held 15 bases outside the gene matches. Germline loops: CDR1 SGHTA, CDR2 FQGNSA. CDR3 length: 17 amino acids. The CDR3 bases are TGTGCCAGCAGACTGAGGCGCCGGGACAGGCCCTACTATGGCTACACCTTC. It specifies CASRLRRRDRPYYGYTF.

The chain joins TRBV30 to TRBJ2-3; D gene ambiguous. Germline lookup yields CDR1 GTSNPN and CDR2 SVGIG (reference sequence). V dropped 0 bases and J dropped 3 bases, with 16 bases sitting between them. This CDR3 region has 16 residues. CDR3 in DNA: TGTGCCTGGAGTGTATTGGGCGTGGTCAGGACAGATACGCAGTATTTT. Protein: CAWSVLGVVRTDTQYF. Using reference TRBV30 and TRBJ2-3 for the parts outside the CDR3, the full variable domain is SQTIHQWPATLVQPVGSPLSLECTVEGTSNPNLYWYRQAAGRGLQLLFYSVGIGQISSEVPQNLSASRPQDRQFILSSKKLLLSDSGFYLCAWSVLGVVRTDTQYFGPGTRLTVL.

The chain carries TRBV9 and TRBJ2-7; no definite D call. This CDR3 has 13 residues. Germline lookup yields CDR1 SGDLS and CDR2 YYNGEE. Trimming shortened V by 3 bases and J by 3 bases, and 10 bases separated the two germline ends. The CDR3 DNA reads as TGTGCCAGCAGCGGCCCTATGAACTACGAGCAGTACTTC. Translating it yields CASSGPMNYEQYF.

V and J are TRBV30 and TRBJ1-1; 10 nucleotides line up with TRBD1. The V and J ends lost 3 bases and 1 base, in that order; junction bases with no gene match: 8. The germline V gene has CDR1 GTSNPN and CDR2 SVGIG (reference sequence). The CDR3 is 16 residues long. The CDR3 spells CAWRGRQGAPNTEAFF. In DNA form, the CDR3 reads TGTGCCTGGAGGGGGCGACAGGGGGCACCGAACACTGAAGCTTTCTTT.

The chain combines TRBV5-5 with TRBJ1-4; 9 bases fit TRBD1. Unmatched junction bases numbered 11, after V lost 4 bases and J lost 4 bases. Germline CDR1 and CDR2: SGHKS and YYEKEE (reference sequence). The CDR3 spans 17 residues. This chain's CDR3 is CASSNHHGTGLNEKLFF. The CDR3, as DNA: TGTGCCAGCAGCAACCACCACGGGACAGGGCTTAATGAAAAACTGTTTTTT.

This clone was recorded a few times. The CDR3 is CASSMVVGGEQYF. The CDR3 bases are TGCGCCAGCAGCATGGTCGTGGGAGGCGAGCAGTACTTC. V usage is TRBV5-1 and J usage is TRBJ2-7; perhaps TRBD2 as D (6 bases). The V and J ends lost 4 bases and 6 bases respectively, with 14 bases between them. Germline V CDR1 and CDR2: SGHRS, YFSETQ. This CDR3 is built from 13 residues.

This chain links TRBV23-1 with TRBJ1-4, with a weak D call TRBD1 (6 bases). TRBV23-1 is an open reading frame, and its role is uncertain. The V and J ends lost 3 bases and 7 bases respectively, with 15 bases between them. The CDR3 sequence is 15 residues long. The CDR3 DNA reads as TGCGCCAGCAGTCATCCCGGGACATCGCTTGAAAAACTGTTTTTT. Translating it yields CASSHPGTSLEKLFF.

This clone was observed a few times. The chain links TRBV3-1 (or the pseudogene TRBV3-2) to TRBJ2-5, with 9 bases identical to TRBD1. Trimming cost V 1 base and J 1 base; bases outside gene matches: 13. There are 19 residues in the CDR3. The V gene's germline CDR1 is LGHDT and CDR2 YNNKEL (reference sequence). Written as DNA, the CDR3 is TGTGCCAGCAGCCAAGGTCCTCCCTGTCCGGGACAGGGCCAAGAGACCCAGTACTTC. Amino acids: CASSQGPPCPGQGQETQYF.

V and J are TRBV5-6 and TRBJ1-5; TRBD1 matches at 9 bases. Trimming at V came to 1 base and at J to 3 bases, leaving 5 bases not matched to a gene. The CDR3 extends over 16 amino acids. The V gene's germline CDR1 is SGHDT and CDR2 YYEEEE. CDR3 in amino acids: CASSLLGQGNNQPQHF. The CDR3 nucleotides read TGTGCCAGCAGCTTGCTGGGACAGGGTAACAATCAGCCCCAGCATTTT.

The rearrangement uses TRBV7-2 and TRBJ2-7, with D perhaps matching TRBD2 (7 bases). Trimming removed 5 bases from V and 0 bases from J, with 14 bases in between. The CDR3 has 15 residues. Germline-derived CDR1 and CDR2 are SGHTA and FQGNSA. The CDR3 protein is CASSPGGGGSYEQYF. CDR3 nucleotides: TGTGCCAGCAGCCCCGGAGGGGGGGGCTCCTACGAGCAGTACTTC.

The chain couples TRBV30 to TRBJ1-2; 9 bases are a match to TRBD1. This CDR3 has 16 residues. The V segment lost 7 bases and the J segment 4 bases; nucleotides outside the gene matches: 16. Germline CDR1 reads GTSNPN; CDR2 reads SVGIG (reference sequence). The CDR3, as DNA: TGTGCCTCCACACCGGGACAGGGTTTTTTCCGCTATGGCTACACCTTC. Amino acids: CASTPGQGFFRYGYTF.

The chain has TRBV7-6 and TRBJ1-1, with D possibly TRBD1 on 5 matching bases. The CDR3 loop spans 18 amino acids. Trimming stripped 0 bases from V and 0 bases from J, with 17 bases between. Germline CDR1 reads SGHVS; CDR2 reads FNYEAQ. CDR3 in DNA: TGTGCCAGCAGCTTAGCAAAGGGGTCCCGGGGGATGAACACTGAAGCTTTCTTT. It encodes CASSLAKGSRGMNTEAFF.

The J gene is TRBJ1-1, the V gene TRBV7-2; D perhaps matches TRBD1 (5 bases). The germline V gene has CDR1 SGHTA and CDR2 FQGNSA. The CDR3 runs 14 residues. Trimming took 0 bases from V and 7 from J, leaving 12 bases between them. The CDR3 nucleotides are TGTGCCAGCAGCTTAGCTCATGGGGCTCATGAAGCTTTCTTT. Protein sequence: CASSLAHGAHEAFF.

V usage is TRBV7-9 and J usage is TRBJ2-1; a possible D gene is TRBD2 (7 bases). Germline-derived CDR1 and CDR2 are SEHNR and FQNEAQ (reference sequence). Trimming took off 2 bases at V and 8 bases at J, with 19 bases between the two ends. CDR3 size: 16 residues. This CDR3 is CASSLHGGGPTDEQFF. The CDR3 region has the DNA TGTGCCAGCAGCTTACACGGCGGGGGCCCTACGGATGAGCAGTTCTTC. Based on the CDR3 plus reference TRBV7-9 and TRBJ2-1, the full variable domain is DTGVSQNPRHKITKRGQNVTFRCDPISEHNRLYWYRQTLGQGPEFLTYFQNEAQLEKSRLLSDRFSAERPKGSFSTLEIQRTEQGDSAMYLCASSLHGGGPTDEQFFGPGTRLTVL.

This chain connects TRBV4-2 to TRBJ2-5, with 12 positions matching TRBD2. CDR3 length equals 16 residues. Losses at the gene ends were 4 bases for V and 0 bases for J; bases not matched to a gene: 3. Germline CDR1 and CDR2: LGHNA and YNFKEQ. The CDR3 DNA follows: TGTGCCAGCAGCCGCGGGACTAGCGGGTACCAAGAGACCCAGTACTTC. Protein sequence: CASSRGTSGYQETQYF.

CDR3 coding DNA: TGTGCCAGCAGTTCAAGACAGAAAGGATCCTACACTGAAGCTTTCTTT. Its protein is CASSSRQKGSYTEAFF. V is TRBV27 and J is TRBJ1-1; D perhaps matches TRBD1 (5 bases). Germline V gene sequence: CDR1 MNHEY, CDR2 SMNVEV (reference sequence). Trimming shortened V by 4 bases and J by 3 bases, and 18 bases separated the two germline ends. This CDR3 region has 16 residues.

J is TRBJ1-4 and V is TRBV6-5; D unresolved. Trimming removed 0 bases from V and 8 bases from J, with 16 bases in between. The CDR3 covers 16 residues. In germline, CDR1 is MNHEY, CDR2 SVGAGI. The CDR3 nucleotides read TGTGCCAGCAGTTACTCGTTGTGGGGTTCGGGGGAAAAACTGTTTTTT. This codes for CASSYSLWGSGEKLFF.

The chain uses TRBV7-3 and TRBJ2-7; 7 bases agree with TRBD2. CDR1 and CDR2 from the germline V gene are SGHTA and FQGTGA. V lost 5 bases and J lost 1; bases outside the gene matches: 8. This CDR3 contains 15 residues. CDR3 protein: CASSPHGGGSYEQYF. DNA for the CDR3: TGTGCCAGCAGCCCCCATGGGGGGGGGTCCTACGAGCAGTACTTC.

CDR3 nucleotides: TGTGCCAGCAGTTACGTAGCGGGGGGGTACGAGCAGTACTTC. Protein: CASSYVAGGYEQYF. This chain connects TRBV6-5 to TRBJ2-7; 11 bases fit TRBD2. The germline V gene has CDR1 MNHEY and CDR2 SVGAGI. Losses at the gene ends were 2 bases for V and 4 bases for J; bases not matched to a gene: 1. There are 14 residues in the CDR3.

In its sample, this clone was seen once. The chain joins TRBV3-1 (or the pseudogene TRBV3-2) to TRBJ1-1, with D tentatively TRBD1 (5 bases). Deletions cut 1 base from V and 1 base from J, with 10 bases between. Germline V gene lookup returns CDR1 LGHDT and CDR2 YNNKEL (reference sequence). The CDR3 sequence is 15 residues long. CDR3 loop: CASSQGRQSNTEAFF. CDR3 nucleotides: TGTGCCAGCAGCCAAGGAAGACAGTCGAACACTGAAGCTTTCTTT.